Presented here are 4 T cell receptor beta chains from one specimen sequenced in a study of blood T cell repertoires in COVID-19. Assay: immunoSEQ multiplex PCR; the TCRdb copy retains only in-frame clones and omits some. Of approximately 220,000 clones listed, more than 85% are singletons. Sequencing was done on a sample of peripheral blood. The receptors were sampled from a man aged 60 to 69 with acute or convalescent COVID-19.

The CDR3 bases are TGTGCCAGCAGCGGCGGACAGGGGCCGTTATCTGGAAACACCATATATTTT. Its protein product is CASSGGQGPLSGNTIYF. The V and J genes are TRBV5-6 and TRBJ1-3; 9 bases fit TRBD1. Per the germline V gene, CDR1 is SGHDT and CDR2 is YYEEEE. With 4 bases clipped from V and 1 base from J, the junction kept 9 bases outside the gene matches. The CDR3 runs 17 residues. Using reference TRBV5-6 and TRBJ1-3 for the parts outside the CDR3, the full variable domain is DAGVTQSPTHLIKTRGQQVTLRCSPKSGHDTVSWYQQALGQGPQFIFQYYEEEERQRGNFPDRFSGHQFPNYSSELNVNALLLGDSALYLCASSGGQGPLSGNTIYFGEGSWLTVV.

Concerning this clone: At the DNA level, this CDR3 is encoded by other sequences in the same sample as well. The chain couples TRBV4-1 to TRBJ1-6; TRBD1 matches at 7 bases. V lost 4 bases, J lost 6 bases, and 3 bases stayed unmatched. This CDR3 contains 14 residues. Germline V gene sequence: CDR1 MGHRA, CDR2 YSYEKL. The CDR3 spells CASSLPGGNSPLHF. The CDR3 DNA is TGCGCCAGCAGCCTCCCAGGGGGTAATTCACCCCTCCACTTT.

The chain couples TRBV9 to TRBJ2-1; 8 bases line up with TRBD2. The CDR3 has 16 residues. The V gene end was trimmed by 1 base and the J gene end by 1 base; junction bases not matched to a gene: 4. Germline V CDR1 and CDR2: SGDLS, YYNGEE. The CDR3 loop is CASSVFSGASYNEQFF. In DNA form, the CDR3 reads TGTGCCAGCAGCGTATTTAGCGGGGCTTCCTACAATGAGCAGTTCTTC.

This clone was recorded a few times. The CDR3 loop reads CASSHYEQYF. CDR3 DNA sequence: TGTGCCAGCAGTCACTACGAGCAGTACTTC. The chain uses TRBV6-2 or TRBV6-3 and TRBJ2-7; D ambiguous. Trimming removed 5 bases from V and 3 bases from J, with 2 bases in between. This CDR3 spans 10 amino acids. Germline values: CDR1 MNHEY, CDR2 SVGEGT.